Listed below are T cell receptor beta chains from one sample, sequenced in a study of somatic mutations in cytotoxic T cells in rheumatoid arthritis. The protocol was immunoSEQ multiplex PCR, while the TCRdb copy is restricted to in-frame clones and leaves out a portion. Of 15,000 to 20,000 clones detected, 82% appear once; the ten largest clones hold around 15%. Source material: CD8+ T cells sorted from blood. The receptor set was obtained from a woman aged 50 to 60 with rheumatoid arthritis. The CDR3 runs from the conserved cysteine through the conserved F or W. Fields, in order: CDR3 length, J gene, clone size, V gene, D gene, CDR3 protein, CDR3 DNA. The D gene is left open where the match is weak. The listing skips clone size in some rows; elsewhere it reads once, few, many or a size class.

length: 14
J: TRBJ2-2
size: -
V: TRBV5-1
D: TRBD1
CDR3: CASSITGETGELFF
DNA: TGCGCCAGCAGCATCACAGGGGAAACCGGGGAGCTGTTTTTT

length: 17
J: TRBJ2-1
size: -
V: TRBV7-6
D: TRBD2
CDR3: CASSLVAAGGYYNEQFF
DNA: TGTGCCAGCAGCTTAGTGGCTGCGGGAGGGTACTACAATGAGCAGTTCTTC

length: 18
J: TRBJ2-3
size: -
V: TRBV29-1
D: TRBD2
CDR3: CSVELPLLVAGDPDTQYF
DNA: TGCAGCGTTGAACTTCCTCTGTTGGTTGCGGGGGATCCAGATACGCAGTATTTT

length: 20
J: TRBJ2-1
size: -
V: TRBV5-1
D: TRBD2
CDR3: CASSWPTGTSGLSSYNEQFF
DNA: TGCGCCAGCAGCTGGCCGACCGGGACTAGCGGACTGAGCTCCTACAATGAGCAGTTCTTC

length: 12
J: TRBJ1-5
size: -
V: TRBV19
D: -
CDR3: CASSIPFQPQHF
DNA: TGTGCCAGTAGTATACCGTTCCAGCCCCAGCATTTT

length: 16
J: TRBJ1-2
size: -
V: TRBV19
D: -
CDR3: CASSTGQGEANYGYTF
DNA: TGTGCCAGTAGTACGGGACAAGGAGAAGCTAACTATGGCTACACCTTC

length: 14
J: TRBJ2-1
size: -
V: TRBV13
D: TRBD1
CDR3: CASSSGTGSNEQFF
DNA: TGTGCCAGCAGCTCCGGGACAGGGTCCAATGAGCAGTTCTTC

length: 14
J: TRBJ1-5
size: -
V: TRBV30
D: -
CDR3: CAWSHPISNQPQHF
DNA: TGTGCCTGGAGCCATCCGATTAGCAATCAGCCCCAGCATTTT

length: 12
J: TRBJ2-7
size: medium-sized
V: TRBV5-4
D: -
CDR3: CASSLLGGEQYF
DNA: TGTGCCAGCAGCTTGTTGGGGGGCGAGCAGTACTTC

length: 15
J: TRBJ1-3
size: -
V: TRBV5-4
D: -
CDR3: CASSSGDFSGNTIYF
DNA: TGTGCCAGCAGCTCGGGGGACTTCTCTGGAAACACCATATATTTT

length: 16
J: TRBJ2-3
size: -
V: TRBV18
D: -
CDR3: CASSPAGAGPTDTQYF
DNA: TGTGCCAGCTCACCAGCGGGGGCCGGTCCGACAGATACGCAGTATTTT

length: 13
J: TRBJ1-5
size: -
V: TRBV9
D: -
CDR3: CASSLVPNEPQHF
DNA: TGTGCCAGCAGCCTGGTTCCAAATGAGCCCCAGCATTTT

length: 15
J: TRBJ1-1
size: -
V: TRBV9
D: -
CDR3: CASSVEVGLDTEAFF
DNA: TGTGCCAGCAGCGTAGAAGTGGGGTTAGACACTGAAGCTTTCTTT

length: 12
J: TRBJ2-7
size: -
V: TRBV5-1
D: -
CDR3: CASSLADTEQYF
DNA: TGCGCCAGCAGCTTGGCAGACACCGAGCAGTACTTC

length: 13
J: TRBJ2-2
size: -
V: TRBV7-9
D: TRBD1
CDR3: CASSWTGSGELFF
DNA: TGTGCCAGCAGCTGGACAGGGAGCGGGGAGCTGTTTTTT

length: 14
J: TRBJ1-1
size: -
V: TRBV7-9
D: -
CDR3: CASSLAGRDTEAFF
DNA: TGTGCCAGCAGCTTAGCCGGCCGGGACACTGAAGCTTTCTTT

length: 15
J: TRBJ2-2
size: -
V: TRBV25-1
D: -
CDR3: CASSEWQGLTGELFF
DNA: TGTGCCAGCAGTGAGTGGCAGGGGTTGACCGGGGAGCTGTTTTTT

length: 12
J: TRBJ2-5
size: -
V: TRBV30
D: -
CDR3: CAWTGQQETQYF
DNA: TGTGCCTGGACCGGACAGCAAGAGACCCAGTACTTC

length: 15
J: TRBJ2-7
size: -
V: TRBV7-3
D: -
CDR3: CASSWGRTEVYEQYF
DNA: TGTGCCAGCAGCTGGGGCAGGACCGAAGTCTACGAGCAGTACTTC

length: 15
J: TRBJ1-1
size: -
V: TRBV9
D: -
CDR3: CASSPGGGQNTEAFF
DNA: TGTGCCAGCAGCCCTGGGGGGGGACAAAACACTGAAGCTTTCTTT

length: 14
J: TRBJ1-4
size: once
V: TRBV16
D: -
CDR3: CASKEDVENEKLFF
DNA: TGTGCCAGCAAAGAGGACGTAGAAAATGAAAAACTGTTTTTT

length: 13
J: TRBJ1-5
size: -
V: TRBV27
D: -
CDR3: CASSSLDGGPQHF
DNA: TGTGCCAGCAGTTCCCTGGACGGCGGCCCCCAGCATTTT

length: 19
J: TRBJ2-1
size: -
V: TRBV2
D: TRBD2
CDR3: CASWGEGTRLAGGPVEQFF
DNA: TGTGCCAGCTGGGGAGAGGGTACCCGACTAGCGGGAGGGCCGGTTGAGCAGTTCTTC

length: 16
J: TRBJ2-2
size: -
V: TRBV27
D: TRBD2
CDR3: CASSLSSSGSTGELFF
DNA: TGTGCCAGCAGTTTATCTTCTAGCGGGAGCACCGGGGAGCTGTTTTTT

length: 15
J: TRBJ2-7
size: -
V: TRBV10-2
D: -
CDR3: CASSESSGLTYEQYF
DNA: TGCGCCAGCAGTGAGTCTTCAGGTTTAACCTACGAGCAGTACTTC

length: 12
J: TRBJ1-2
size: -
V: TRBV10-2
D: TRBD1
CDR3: CASRGTGSGYTF
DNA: TGCGCCAGCAGGGGGACAGGGTCGGGCTACACCTTC

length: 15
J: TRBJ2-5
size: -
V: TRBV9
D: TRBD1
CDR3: CASSSQDRGRETQYF
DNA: TGTGCCAGCAGCTCCCAGGACAGGGGGCGTGAGACCCAGTACTTC

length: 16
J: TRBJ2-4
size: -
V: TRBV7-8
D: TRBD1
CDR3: CASSFFDREAKNIQYF
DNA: TGTGCCAGCAGCTTTTTCGACAGGGAAGCCAAAAACATTCAGTACTTC

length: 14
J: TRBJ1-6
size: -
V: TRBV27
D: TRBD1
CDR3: CASSGTGAGSPLHF
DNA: TGTGCCAGCAGTGGGACAGGGGCTGGGTCACCCCTCCACTTT

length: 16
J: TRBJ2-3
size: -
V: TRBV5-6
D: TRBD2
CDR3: CASSQPAGAITDTQYF
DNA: TGTGCCAGCAGCCAACCAGCGGGGGCGATCACAGATACGCAGTATTTT

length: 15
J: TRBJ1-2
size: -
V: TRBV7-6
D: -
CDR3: CASSLSMTDGYGYTF
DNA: TGTGCCAGCAGCTTAAGTATGACAGACGGCTATGGCTACACCTTC

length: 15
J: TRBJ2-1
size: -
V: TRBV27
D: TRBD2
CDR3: CASSLLLARGNEQFF
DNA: TGTGCCAGCAGTTTACTCCTGGCGCGGGGGAACGAGCAGTTCTTC

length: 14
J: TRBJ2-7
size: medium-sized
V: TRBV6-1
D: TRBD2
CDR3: CASSESGGANEQYF
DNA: TGTGCCAGCAGTGAATCGGGGGGGGCAAACGAGCAGTACTTC

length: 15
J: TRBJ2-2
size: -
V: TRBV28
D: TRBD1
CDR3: CASSTGQLGTGELFF
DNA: TGTGCCAGCAGCACGGGACAGTTGGGCACCGGGGAGCTGTTTTTT

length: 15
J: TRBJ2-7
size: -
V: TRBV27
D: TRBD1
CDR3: CASRPKQGATYEQYF
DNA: TGTGCCAGCAGGCCAAAACAGGGGGCTACCTACGAGCAGTACTTC

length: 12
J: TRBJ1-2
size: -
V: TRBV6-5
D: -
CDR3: CASSFPGGGYTF
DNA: TGTGCCAGCAGTTTCCCAGGAGGTGGCTACACCTTC

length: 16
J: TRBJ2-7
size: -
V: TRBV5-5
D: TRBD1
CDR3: CASSHQSGTASYEQYF
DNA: TGTGCCAGCAGCCACCAATCCGGGACAGCCTCCTACGAGCAGTACTTC

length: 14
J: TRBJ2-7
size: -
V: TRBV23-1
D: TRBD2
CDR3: CASSPKGLAYEQYF
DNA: TGCGCCAGCAGCCCAAAAGGACTAGCCTACGAGCAGTACTTC

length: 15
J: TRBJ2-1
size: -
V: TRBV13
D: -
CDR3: CASSPAGNSYNEQFF
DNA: TGTGCCAGCAGCCCAGCAGGGAACTCCTACAATGAGCAGTTCTTC

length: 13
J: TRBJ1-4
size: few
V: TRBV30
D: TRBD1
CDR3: CAWRQGWNEKLFF
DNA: TGTGCCTGGAGACAGGGGTGGAATGAAAAACTGTTTTTT

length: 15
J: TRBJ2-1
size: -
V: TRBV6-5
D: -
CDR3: CASSGGRGSYNEQFF
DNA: TGTGCCAGCAGTGGGGGTCGGGGCTCCTACAATGAGCAGTTCTTC